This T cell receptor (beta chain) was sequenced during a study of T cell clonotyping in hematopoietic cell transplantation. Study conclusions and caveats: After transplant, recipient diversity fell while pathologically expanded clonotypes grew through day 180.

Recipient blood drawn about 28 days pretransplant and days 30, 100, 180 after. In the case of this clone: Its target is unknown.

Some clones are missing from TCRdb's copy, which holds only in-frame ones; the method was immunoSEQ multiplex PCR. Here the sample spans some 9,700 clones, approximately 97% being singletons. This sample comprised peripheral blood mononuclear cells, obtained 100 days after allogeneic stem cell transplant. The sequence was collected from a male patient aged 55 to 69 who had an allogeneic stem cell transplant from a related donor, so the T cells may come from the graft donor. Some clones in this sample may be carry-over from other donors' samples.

This CDR3 reads CASIRRRGVVNEQFF. CDR3 nucleotides: TGTGCCAGCATCAGACGTAGGGGGGTGGTTAATGAGCAGTTCTTC. The J gene is TRBJ2-1, the V gene TRBV13; either TRBD1 or TRBD2 may supply D (6 bases each). The CDR3 has 15 residues. Germline-derived CDR1 and CDR2 are PRHDT and FYEKMQ (reference sequence). Between the trimmed V and J ends, which lost 7 bases and 7 bases, there was a span of 20 bases.